The present T cell receptor beta chain was sequenced within a study of blood T cells in healthy people across ages. Looking at the study overall: Researchers report that template switching captured about one barcoded beta molecule per two T cells.

Alongside a J-beta primer mix, a sample-barcoded 5' primer served in a second PCR lasting about 7 to 11 cycles. The authors tagged each cDNA molecule using a template-switch adaptor with 12 random nucleotides. Each CDR3 protein is one row after TCRdb ran MiXCR on the 5' RACE reads. The table includes roughly 680,000 distinct CDR3 sequences, more than 20% detected once. Many counts were recorded for this clonotype. The germline gives CDR1 MNHNS, CDR2 SASEGT. The CDR3 extends over 14 amino acids. Trimming pared 6 bases from V and 1 base from J, leaving 12 bases between. Each donor gave roughly 9.1 milliliters of peripheral blood. PBMCs were isolated at a quantity of at least 6 million per sample.

The gene calls are TRBV6-1 and TRBJ1-2; no firm D call. The receptor comes from an older man in good health. Sequencing used blood. CDR3 sequence reads: CASRTPGSNYGYTF. The DNA of the CDR3 is TGTGCCAGCAGAACGCCTGGTAGTAACTATGGCTACACCTTC.